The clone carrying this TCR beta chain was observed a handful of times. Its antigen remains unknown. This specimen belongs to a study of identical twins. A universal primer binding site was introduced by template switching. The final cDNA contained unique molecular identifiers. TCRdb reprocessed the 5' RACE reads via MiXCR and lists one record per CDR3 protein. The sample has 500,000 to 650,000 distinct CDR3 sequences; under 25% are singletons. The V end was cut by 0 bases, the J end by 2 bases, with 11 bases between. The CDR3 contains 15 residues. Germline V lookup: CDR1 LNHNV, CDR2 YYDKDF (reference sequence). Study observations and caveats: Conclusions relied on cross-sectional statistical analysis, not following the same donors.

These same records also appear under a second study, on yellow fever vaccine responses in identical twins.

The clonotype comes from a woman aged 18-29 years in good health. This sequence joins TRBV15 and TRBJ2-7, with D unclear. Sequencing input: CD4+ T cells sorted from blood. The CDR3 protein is CATSRDPTLTYEQYF. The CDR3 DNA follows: TGTGCCACCAGCAGAGATCCGACTCTAACCTACGAGCAGTACTTC.